This T cell receptor (beta chain) was retrieved from a study of beta chain features in type 1 diabetes (dated by TCRdb to the late 2010s). As for the study more broadly: Patients and healthy donors did not differ in mean age, gender distribution, total cell number or subset yield. In the study, TCRB repertoires of sorted circulating CD4+ T cell subsets from recently diagnosed type 1 diabetes patients were compared with those of matched healthy donors. A total of some 100,000,000 sorted cells were examined across all samples, and a strong correlation was observed between cell number per subset and RNA yield. Naive and central memory subsets were obtained from all 30 or so donors, but regulatory and stem cell-like memory subsets were isolated from only 8 patients and about eight healthy donors.

The High Capacity cDNA Reverse Transcription Kit was used to reverse transcribe all of the isolated RNA, meaning that expressed TCRB transcripts were what got sequenced. Deep immunoSEQ sequencing was performed on naive, central memory and regulatory T cell samples, with an average of roughly 3.6 million total reads per sample. After sorted cells were lysed in RLT buffer, RNA was extracted with DNase-treated RNeasy Micro or Mini kits, with the choice depending on cell number. To prevent cross-contamination, each cell subset was processed individually, whereas patient and healthy donor samples were processed jointly. The immunoSEQ multiplex PCR was used to amplify TCRB sequences from cDNA, yielding 87-bp fragments that span the CDR3 region. The amplicons were sequenced using the Illumina HiSeq platform. The original pipeline was this. PCR bias was computationally corrected using synthetic template baselines, reads within Hamming distance 2 were collapsed, and singletons that could not be merged were discarded. Reads were aligned to IMGT to assign V, D and J genes, CDR3 length, and insertions or deletions at six rearrangement sites. Within each subset, clonotype counts were normalized to sorted cell number, after which true diversity and Gini coefficients were computed with the tcR R package. Repertoire sharing was quantified using the overlap coefficient calculated on TCRB nucleotide sequences. As a proxy for the pre-selection repertoire, out-of-frame TCRB sequences from naive cells were analyzed. TCRdb carries this immuneACCESS record with in-frame sequences only. Its versions omit some clonotypes, under half of them owing to an unresolved V gene in the studies checked, with the rest unexplained. The DNA gave D and trimming, while V, J and clone size come from that table. A total of about 650,000 clones appear in this sample, around 12% of them only once. The ten most abundant clones make up roughly 0.12% of the sample.

What the work shows at the level of the full study, not this receptor alone: At VDJ recombination sites, type 1 diabetes patients had fewer insertions and more deleted nucleotides, which implies abnormalities in thymic rearrangement. Because cDNA rather than genomic DNA was sequenced, highly expressing activated cells could have been over-represented, although no difference in activation and CD3 levels was found between groups. HLA sub-analyses involved small numbers of individuals, so any influence of HLA type on TCRB rearrangement remained unresolved. Shorter templates might be favored by PCR, yet because patient and control samples were amplified and corrected together, any such skew would affect both groups equally. Naive, central memory and regulatory TCRB repertoires appeared to be more similar among patients than among healthy donors. A moderate but significant shortening of TCRB CDR3 length was observed in type 1 diabetes patients in all four CD4+ subsets.

A single peripheral blood draw of about 116 mL on average was collected from each donor into heparinised tubes. A BD FACSAria II was used to sort naive, central memory, regulatory and stem cell-like memory CD4+ T cells with a panel that included CD45RO, CCR7, CD25, CD127, CD95 and CD27. All sorted populations exceeded 95% purity. PBMCs were separated immediately by Lymphoprep density gradient centrifugation and were stained directly, without being cultured. To minimize batch effects, samples were stained and sorted in pairs, one healthy donor with one patient per experiment. From the cysteine up to the phenylalanine, the CDR3 has a length of 12 residues. Only the CDR3 DNA stays, 36 bases, in frame from base 1. The germline V gene specifies SGHDN as CDR1 and FVKESK as CDR2. V was cut back by 4 bases and J by 7 bases, leaving a gap of 10 bases between them. About this clone: Its antigen has not been determined. It has no much larger one-base neighbor in the sample; base qualities were not kept.

The V and J genes are TRBV14 and TRBJ1-2; a confident D gene designation cannot be given. Input material: naive CD4+ T cells from blood. The sample's cell subset or site label, decoded: true naive CD4+ T cells. The sequence was collected from a man aged 25 to 40 with type 1 diabetes. The CDR3 reads as follows: CASSLTQGGYTF. The base sequence is TGTGCCAGCAGCCTGACTCAAGGTGGCTACACCTTC.